This TCR beta chain is drawn from a study of T-cell reconstitution after alpha-beta-depleted transplantation in children. Study results and limitations: About two months after transplant, alpha-beta T cells reportedly came from several hundred expanded graft clones. Newly generated T cells supplied most T-cell counts and diversity one year post-transplant. The high TCRbeta diversity at day 60 in some patients came from surviving recipient T cells and thymic progenitors.

Note on this clonotype: Its antigen is not known.

CDR1 and CDR2 from the germline V gene are SGHKS and YYEKEE (reference sequence). The CDR3 has 13 residues. The V and J ends lost 1 base and 9 bases, in that order; junction bases with no gene match: 5. Preparation of the TCRbeta library used unique molecular identifiers. Using its own MiXCR run on the PCR reads, TCRdb lists one record per CDR3 protein. The sample includes some 550,000 distinct CDR3 sequences, more than 20% seen only once; the top ten take over 12%. This clonotype originated in a boy under two years old who had a stem cell transplant for acute myeloid leukemia, so the T cells may come from the graft donor. The sample consisted of PBMCs, mostly from graft donor cells, taken 360 days after TCRalphabeta/CD19-depleted stem cell transplant. The chain links TRBV5-5 to TRBJ2-7; 9 positions match TRBD1. CDR3: CASSLNRGRGQYF. The CDR3, as DNA: TGTGCCAGCAGCTTGAACAGGGGGCGGGGGCAGTACTTC.